This T cell receptor (beta chain) is drawn from a study of post-analysis software for immune sequencing data. Broader study findings: Multiple sclerosis was associated with a significant reduction in normalized Chao1 diversity relative to controls. Higher frequency in patients than in controls was seen for a handful of TRBV segments, with TRBV5-6, TRBV5-1 and TRBV20-1 among them.

The CDR3 is 17 amino acids. The germline V gene has CDR1 SQVTM and CDR2 ANQGSEA. Unmatched junction bases numbered 15, after V lost 3 bases and J lost 4 bases. TCR beta cDNA libraries included unique molecular identifiers. Each CDR3 protein is one row after TCRdb ran MiXCR on the PCR reads. Of roughly 410,000 distinct CDR3 sequences in the sample, approximately 38% are singletons; the top ten hold 10% to 15%. This clonotype was seen a few times. Its matching antigen is unknown. Sequenced sample: blood. The receptor comes from a girl aged 5-17 years with multiple sclerosis. The chain links TRBV29-1 to TRBJ2-1; 7 nucleotides align to TRBD2. The CDR3 region is CSVDGTKGRIMYNEQFF. The CDR3 coding sequence is TGCAGCGTTGATGGGACTAAGGGCCGGATAATGTACAATGAGCAGTTCTTC.